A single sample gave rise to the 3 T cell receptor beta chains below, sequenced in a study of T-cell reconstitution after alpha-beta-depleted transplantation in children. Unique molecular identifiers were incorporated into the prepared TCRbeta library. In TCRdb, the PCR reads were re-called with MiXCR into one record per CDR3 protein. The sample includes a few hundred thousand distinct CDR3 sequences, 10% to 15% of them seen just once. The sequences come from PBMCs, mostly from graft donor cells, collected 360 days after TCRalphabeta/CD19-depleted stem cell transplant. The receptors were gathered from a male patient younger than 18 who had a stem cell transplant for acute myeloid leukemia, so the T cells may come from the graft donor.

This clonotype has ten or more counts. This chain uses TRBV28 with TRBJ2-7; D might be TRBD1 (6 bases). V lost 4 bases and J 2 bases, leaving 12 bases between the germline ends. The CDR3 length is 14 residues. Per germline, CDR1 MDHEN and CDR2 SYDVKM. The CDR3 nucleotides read TGTGCCAGCAGTTCAGAGGGACACCCCTACGAGCAGTACTTC. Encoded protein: CASSSEGHPYEQYF. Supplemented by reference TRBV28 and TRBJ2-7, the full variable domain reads DVKVTQSSRYLVKRTGEKVFLECVQDMDHENMFWYRQDPGLGLRLIYFSYDVKMKEKGDIPEGYSVSREKKERFSLILESASTNQTSMYLCASSSEGHPYEQYFGPGTRLTVT.

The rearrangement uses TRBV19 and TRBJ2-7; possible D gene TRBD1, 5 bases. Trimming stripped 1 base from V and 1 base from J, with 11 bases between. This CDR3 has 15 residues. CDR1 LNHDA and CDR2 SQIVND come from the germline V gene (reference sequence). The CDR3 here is CASSIGSDSSYEQYF. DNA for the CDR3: TGTGCCAGTAGTATAGGGAGCGACAGTTCCTACGAGCAGTACTTC.

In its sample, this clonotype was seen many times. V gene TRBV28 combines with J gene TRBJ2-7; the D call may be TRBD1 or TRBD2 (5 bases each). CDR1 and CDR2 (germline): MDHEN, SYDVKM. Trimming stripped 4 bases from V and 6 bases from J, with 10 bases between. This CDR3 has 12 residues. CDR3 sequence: CASSSGRREQYF. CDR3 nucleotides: TGTGCCAGCAGTTCGGGACGGCGCGAGCAGTACTTC.